This T cell receptor beta chain was sequenced in a study of T cells in localized non-small cell lung cancer. Two independent pathologists confirmed no atypia in lung taken at least 2 cm from tumor. Study conclusions and caveats: Adjacent lung exhibited a median of about 57 among the 100 most abundant tumor clones. Adjacent uninvolved lung had the highest clonality, suggesting focused antigen responses.

TCRdb's copy holds only in-frame clones and misses some; the assay was immunoSEQ multiplex PCR. The sample lists about 2,200 clones; roughly 38% were seen once. As concerns this clone: What it recognizes is unknown.

Material: normal lung tissue next to the tumor, obtained before any cancer treatment. The clonotype originates from a female donor at least 60 years old with stage I squamous cell lung carcinoma.

The CDR3 nucleotides read TGTGCCAGTAGTATATTCCCGGGAGGGACCTACGAGCAGTACTTC. This codes for CASSIFPGGTYEQYF. V and J are TRBV19 and TRBJ2-7; 8 nucleotides align to TRBD2. This CDR3 has 15 residues. Germline V gives CDR1 LNHDA, CDR2 SQIVND (reference sequence). J was trimmed by 2 bases and V by 2 bases; bases with no gene match: 5.